The rows below give T cell receptor beta chains drawn from one sample of a study of response to subunit inactivated influenza vaccine. TCRdb reanalysed the RT-PCR reads using MiXCR and keeps one entry per CDR3 protein. The sample yields about 780,000 distinct CDR3 sequences, approximately 17% seen once. This sample comprised PBMCs from blood, obtained 4 to 6 days after vaccination. The receptor source for this set is a man aged 50-60 years who received an inactivated influenza vaccine. CDR3s include the opening cysteine and the closing phenylalanine or tryptophan. A D gene is named only where the DNA matches it firmly. Clone sizes are given selectively: once, few, many, or a class where the clone is expanded.

J: TRBJ1-2; V: TRBV7-2; D: -; size: -; CDR3: CASRPSQGGYTF; DNA: TGTGCCAGCAGACCTAGTCAGGGTGGCTACACCTTC
J: TRBJ2-3; V: TRBV7-2; D: -; size: many; CDR3: CASSLAGGFTDTQYF; DNA: TGTGCCAGCAGCTTAGCGGGAGGTTTCACAGATACGCAGTATTTT
J: TRBJ2-3; V: TRBV2; D: -; size: few; CDR3: CASSETRLVTDTQYF; DNA: TGTGCCAGCAGTGAAACCCGTCTGGTAACAGATACGCAGTATTTT
J: TRBJ2-1; V: TRBV14; D: TRBD1; size: few; CDR3: CASSPKPTGFNEQFF; DNA: TGTGCCAGCAGCCCTAAACCGACAGGGTTCAATGAGCAGTTCTTC
J: TRBJ1-1; V: TRBV7-2; D: -; size: many; CDR3: CASSLAGVTEAFF; DNA: TGTGCCAGCAGTTTGGCGGGAGTCACTGAAGCTTTCTTT
J: TRBJ2-3; V: TRBV20-1; D: TRBD2; size: few; CDR3: CSARKSGGDTDTQYF; DNA: TGCAGTGCTAGAAAGTCGGGAGGGGACACAGATACGCAGTATTTT
J: TRBJ2-2; V: TRBV7-8; D: -; size: -; CDR3: CASIPRRLGTNTGELFF; DNA: TGTGCCAGCATCCCTCGCCGGCTCGGGACGAACACCGGGGAGCTGTTTTTT
J: TRBJ1-5; V: TRBV20-1; D: -; size: few; CDR3: CSARLQGWDQPQHF; DNA: TGCAGTGCTCGATTACAGGGTTGGGACCAGCCCCAGCATTTT
J: TRBJ2-1; V: TRBV15; D: TRBD1; size: few; CDR3: CATSRQPGQGYNEQFF; DNA: TGTGCCACCAGCAGACAACCGGGACAGGGGTACAATGAGCAGTTCTTC
J: TRBJ2-1; V: TRBV20-1; D: TRBD2; size: -; CDR3: CSAVRTSGYNEQFF; DNA: TGCAGTGCCGTGCGGACTAGCGGGTACAATGAGCAGTTCTTC
J: TRBJ2-1; V: TRBV29-1; D: TRBD2; size: -; CDR3: CSVVKGVTSGYNEQFF; DNA: TGCAGCGTCGTCAAGGGGGTTACTAGCGGGTACAATGAGCAGTTCTTC
J: TRBJ2-2; V: TRBV6-5; D: TRBD1; size: few; CDR3: CASSYSARTGLNTGELFF; DNA: TGTGCCAGCAGTTACTCGGCGAGGACAGGATTGAACACCGGGGAGCTGTTTTTT
J: TRBJ2-5; V: TRBV4-3; D: TRBD1; size: -; CDR3: CASSQDYGNRGETQYF; DNA: TGCGCCAGCAGCCAAGATTATGGGAACAGGGGGGAGACCCAGTACTTC
J: TRBJ2-7; V: TRBV28; D: -; size: few; CDR3: CASPFGAEPFFYEQYF; DNA: TGTGCCAGCCCTTTCGGGGCAGAACCCTTTTTCTACGAGCAGTACTTC
J: TRBJ2-1; V: TRBV7-7; D: -; size: -; CDR3: CASSLGGHFGSSGNEQFF; DNA: TGTGCCAGCAGCTTAGGGGGACATTTCGGGAGTTCAGGCAATGAGCAGTTCTTC
J: TRBJ2-7; V: TRBV5-6; D: TRBD2; size: -; CDR3: CASSQPGQGLAGRSYEQYF; DNA: TGTGCCAGCAGCCAACCGGGACAGGGACTAGCGGGACGTTCCTACGAGCAGTACTTC
J: TRBJ2-1; V: TRBV12-3/TRBV12-4; D: TRBD1; size: many; CDR3: CASSLAPDRGTYNEQFF; DNA: TGTGCCAGCAGTTTAGCCCCGGACAGGGGGACCTACAATGAGCAGTTCTTC
J: TRBJ2-7; V: TRBV24-1; D: -; size: few; CDR3: CATRRGSYEQYF; DNA: TGTGCCACCAGGAGGGGCTCCTACGAGCAGTACTTC
J: TRBJ2-6; V: TRBV15; D: -; size: -; CDR3: CATSRDLRGGHLPWSGANVLTF; DNA: TGTGCCACCAGCAGAGATCTTAGGGGGGGGCATCTCCCTTGGTCTGGGGCCAACGTCCTGACTTTC
J: TRBJ2-3; V: TRBV27; D: -; size: -; CDR3: CASSRLKPDTQYF; DNA: TGTGCCAGCAGTCGGCTCAAGCCAGATACGCAGTATTTT
J: TRBJ1-1; V: TRBV12-3/TRBV12-4; D: TRBD1; size: few; CDR3: CASRQDREDAEAFF; DNA: TGTGCCAGCAGACAGGACAGGGAGGATGCTGAAGCTTTCTTT
J: TRBJ2-3; V: TRBV10-3; D: -; size: few; CDR3: CAISEGGRDTQYF; DNA: TGTGCCATCAGTGAGGGGGGGCGAGATACGCAGTATTTT
J: TRBJ2-7; V: TRBV3-1; D: -; size: -; CDR3: CASSQGIHEQYF; DNA: TGTGCCAGCAGCCAAGGCATCCACGAGCAGTACTTC
J: TRBJ1-1; V: TRBV6-1; D: -; size: few; CDR3: CASSGPRGNTEAFF; DNA: TGTGCCAGCAGTGGCCCCAGGGGAAACACTGAAGCTTTCTTT
J: TRBJ2-5; V: TRBV7-2; D: -; size: -; CDR3: CASSLGRILQETQYF; DNA: TGTGCCAGCAGCTTAGGAAGGATCCTCCAAGAGACCCAGTACTTC
J: TRBJ2-3; V: TRBV5-1; D: -; size: few; CDR3: CASTLWGGNTDTQYF; DNA: TGCGCCAGCACCCTCTGGGGCGGTAACACAGATACGCAGTATTTT
J: TRBJ2-2; V: TRBV6-5; D: -; size: -; CDR3: CASSYDPGSIVSGELFF; DNA: TGTGCCAGCAGTTACGATCCCGGGAGTATAGTGTCCGGGGAGCTGTTTTTT
J: TRBJ1-4; V: TRBV27; D: -; size: few; CDR3: CASSLSGRGRGEKLFF; DNA: TGTGCCAGCAGTTTATCTGGCCGGGGGCGCGGAGAAAAACTGTTTTTT
J: TRBJ2-3; V: TRBV7-2; D: -; size: -; CDR3: CASSLVTGTSTDTQYF; DNA: TGTGCCAGCAGCTTAGTAACTGGAACTAGCACAGATACGCAGTATTTT
J: TRBJ2-1; V: TRBV12-3/TRBV12-4; D: TRBD1; size: many; CDR3: CASSWGTGAYNEQFF; DNA: TGTGCCAGCAGTTGGGGGACAGGCGCCTACAATGAGCAGTTCTTC
J: TRBJ1-1; V: TRBV12-3/TRBV12-4; D: -; size: few; CDR3: CASRPGRSDGREAFF; DNA: TGTGCCAGCCGACCAGGCCGCTCAGACGGGAGGGAAGCTTTCTTT
J: TRBJ1-3; V: TRBV12-3/TRBV12-4; D: TRBD1; size: -; CDR3: CASRSAGPTGSGNTIYF; DNA: TGTGCCAGCAGATCCGCCGGCCCGACAGGGTCTGGAAACACCATATATTTT
J: TRBJ2-7; V: TRBV10-3; D: TRBD2; size: -; CDR3: CAISGKGGLVGEQYF; DNA: TGTGCCATCAGTGGGAAGGGAGGGTTAGTTGGCGAGCAGTACTTC
J: TRBJ2-7; V: TRBV27; D: -; size: few; CDR3: CASSLYPGFSYEQYF; DNA: TGTGCCAGCAGTTTATATCCCGGGTTCTCCTACGAGCAGTACTTC
J: TRBJ1-2; V: TRBV20-1; D: TRBD1; size: few; CDR3: CSAAGQHFGGYTF; DNA: TGCAGTGCGGCGGGACAGCACTTCGGGGGCTACACCTTC
J: TRBJ1-1; V: TRBV5-5; D: TRBD1; size: -; CDR3: CASSFGTEATEAFF; DNA: TGTGCCAGCAGCTTTGGGACAGAAGCCACTGAAGCTTTCTTT
J: TRBJ1-5; V: TRBV25-1; D: TRBD1; size: few; CDR3: CASSDPFTGQDQHF; DNA: TGTGCCAGCAGTGATCCTTTTACTGGACAGGACCAGCATTTT
J: TRBJ1-6; V: TRBV13; D: -; size: -; CDR3: CASSLSGETYNSPLHF; DNA: TGTGCCAGCAGCTTATCAGGGGAAACCTATAATTCACCCCTCCACTTT
J: TRBJ2-5; V: TRBV6-5; D: -; size: -; CDR3: CASSYWGLAEGQETQYF; DNA: TGTGCCAGCAGTTACTGGGGGCTTGCGGAGGGACAAGAGACCCAGTACTTC
J: TRBJ2-3; V: TRBV7-9; D: TRBD2; size: -; CDR3: CASSPLGGRGWDTQYF; DNA: TGTGCCAGCAGCCCCCTCGGAGGGAGGGGTTGGGATACGCAGTATTTT
J: TRBJ2-7; V: TRBV10-3; D: TRBD2; size: -; CDR3: CAISESGLAGNEQYF; DNA: TGTGCCATCAGTGAGTCTGGACTAGCGGGGAACGAGCAGTACTTC
J: TRBJ2-5; V: TRBV6-5; D: TRBD2; size: -; CDR3: CASSSSGTTQETQYF; DNA: TGTGCCAGCAGTTCCTCGGGGACTACACAAGAGACCCAGTACTTC
J: TRBJ2-5; V: TRBV20-1; D: -; size: -; CDR3: CSPNKQGPQETQYF; DNA: TGCAGTCCTAATAAACAGGGTCCCCAAGAGACCCAGTACTTC
J: TRBJ2-3; V: TRBV13; D: -; size: -; CDR3: CASSLFREPDTQYF; DNA: TGTGCCAGCAGCTTATTCAGGGAGCCAGATACGCAGTATTTT
J: TRBJ2-7; V: TRBV10-1; D: TRBD1; size: -; CDR3: CASSERGLGEQYF; DNA: TGCGCCAGCAGTGAAAGGGGGCTTGGGGAGCAGTACTTC
J: TRBJ2-5; V: TRBV6-2/TRBV6-3; D: TRBD2; size: few; CDR3: CASSLGGLADKETQYF; DNA: TGTGCCAGCAGTCTCGGAGGACTAGCGGATAAAGAGACCCAGTACTTC
J: TRBJ1-2; V: TRBV6-1; D: -; size: many; CDR3: CATDRDYGYTF; DNA: TGTGCCACCGACAGAGACTATGGCTACACCTTC
J: TRBJ1-1; V: TRBV5-5; D: TRBD1; size: few; CDR3: CASRYGTGGTEAFF; DNA: TGTGCCAGCAGATACGGGACAGGGGGCACTGAAGCTTTCTTT
J: TRBJ1-2; V: TRBV20-1; D: -; size: few; CDR3: CSASFGREDGYTF; DNA: TGCAGTGCTAGTTTCGGCAGGGAGGATGGCTACACCTTC